Listed below are T cell receptor beta chains from one sample, sequenced in a study of blood T cells in healthy people across ages. In TCRdb, the 5' RACE reads were re-called with MiXCR into one record per CDR3 protein. The data contain about 1.8 million distinct CDR3 sequences, about 49% of them seen just once; the ten biggest clones take up less than 2.5%. The specimen was blood. Receptors were obtained from a woman between 40 and 50 years old in good health. Each CDR3 is given with its conserved first and last residue. The D gene is left open where the match is weak. Rows give clone size only sometimes, using once, few, many, or a class for an expanded clone.

clone size: few
V gene: TRBV5-1
CDR3 length: 13
J gene: TRBJ2-7
D gene: TRBD1
CDR3 protein: CASAGGTSYEQYF
CDR3 DNA: TGCGCCAGTGCAGGGGGTACTTCCTACGAGCAGTACTTC

clone size: NA
V gene: TRBV14
CDR3 length: 14
J gene: TRBJ2-5
D gene: NA
CDR3 protein: CASSQDQGLETQYF
CDR3 DNA: TGTGCCAGCAGCCAAGATCAGGGGCTGGAGACCCAGTACTTC

clone size: NA
V gene: TRBV20-1
CDR3 length: 14
J gene: TRBJ2-1
D gene: TRBD1
CDR3 protein: CSARGGQGGDEQFF
CDR3 DNA: TGCAGTGCTAGAGGGGGACAGGGAGGGGATGAACAGTTCTTC

clone size: NA
V gene: TRBV7-2
CDR3 length: 15
J gene: TRBJ2-7
D gene: TRBD2
CDR3 protein: CAGKTSGGASYEQYF
CDR3 DNA: TGTGCCGGCAAGACTAGCGGGGGGGCCTCCTACGAGCAGTACTTC

clone size: few
V gene: TRBV4-1
CDR3 length: 16
J gene: TRBJ1-6
D gene: NA
CDR3 protein: CASSDRLSSYNSPLHF
CDR3 DNA: TGCGCCAGCAGTGACAGACTTAGCTCCTATAATTCACCCCTCCACTTT

clone size: NA
V gene: TRBV6-5
CDR3 length: 15
J gene: TRBJ2-7
D gene: TRBD1
CDR3 protein: CASSYGTGALTEQYF
CDR3 DNA: TGTGCCAGCAGTTACGGGACAGGGGCTCTGACCGAGCAGTACTTC

clone size: NA
V gene: TRBV4-2
CDR3 length: 15
J gene: TRBJ2-5
D gene: TRBD2
CDR3 protein: CASSQDRTSGETQYF
CDR3 DNA: TGTGCCAGCAGCCAAGATCGTACTAGCGGGGAGACCCAGTACTTC

clone size: NA
V gene: TRBV2
CDR3 length: 15
J gene: TRBJ2-3
D gene: TRBD2
CDR3 protein: CASRTSGGAADTQYF
CDR3 DNA: TGTGCCAGCAGGACTAGCGGGGGGGCAGCAGATACGCAGTATTTT

clone size: NA
V gene: TRBV6-1
CDR3 length: 14
J gene: TRBJ2-1
D gene: NA
CDR3 protein: CASSESGGNNEQFF
CDR3 DNA: TGTGCCAGCAGTGAATCTGGCGGCAACAATGAGCAGTTCTTC

clone size: once
V gene: TRBV20-1
CDR3 length: 12
J gene: TRBJ2-2
D gene: NA
CDR3 protein: CSASRSTGELFF
CDR3 DNA: TGCAGTGCCAGCAGGAGCACCGGGGAGCTGTTTTTT

clone size: once
V gene: TRBV14
CDR3 length: 13
J gene: TRBJ1-2
D gene: NA
CDR3 protein: CASSQHLRGGYTF
CDR3 DNA: TGTGCCAGCAGCCAACACCTACGGGGTGGCTACACCTTC

clone size: few
V gene: TRBV20-1
CDR3 length: 14
J gene: TRBJ2-1
D gene: TRBD2
CDR3 protein: CSAGTSGGPNEQFF
CDR3 DNA: TGCAGTGCCGGAACTAGCGGGGGGCCCAATGAGCAGTTCTTC

clone size: NA
V gene: TRBV7-2
CDR3 length: 13
J gene: TRBJ2-3
D gene: NA
CDR3 protein: CASSVGAGVKQYF
CDR3 DNA: TGTGCCAGCAGTGTAGGTGCGGGCGTTAAGCAGTATTTT

clone size: NA
V gene: TRBV28
CDR3 length: 15
J gene: TRBJ2-7
D gene: TRBD1
CDR3 protein: CASSLSGQALSWQYF
CDR3 DNA: TGTGCCAGCAGTCTTTCGGGACAGGCCCTCAGCTGGCAGTACTTC

clone size: many
V gene: TRBV12-3/TRBV12-4
CDR3 length: 12
J gene: TRBJ2-3
D gene: TRBD2
CDR3 protein: CASRGGADTQYF
CDR3 DNA: TGTGCCAGCCGGGGGGGGGCAGATACGCAGTATTTT

clone size: once
V gene: TRBV28
CDR3 length: 16
J gene: TRBJ2-1
D gene: TRBD2
CDR3 protein: CASSFRTSGVFNEQFF
CDR3 DNA: TGTGCCAGCAGTTTTAGGACTAGCGGGGTCTTCAATGAGCAGTTCTTC

clone size: NA
V gene: TRBV11-2
CDR3 length: 16
J gene: TRBJ2-5
D gene: NA
CDR3 protein: CASSRQPGLPGETQYF
CDR3 DNA: TGTGCCAGCAGTCGCCAGCCGGGTCTCCCGGGGGAGACCCAGTACTTC

clone size: few
V gene: TRBV27
CDR3 length: 14
J gene: TRBJ2-3
D gene: TRBD1
CDR3 protein: CASSKTGGADTQYF
CDR3 DNA: TGTGCCAGCAGTAAGACAGGGGGCGCAGATACGCAGTATTTT

clone size: few
V gene: TRBV4-1
CDR3 length: 15
J gene: TRBJ2-5
D gene: NA
CDR3 protein: CASSQGPGGGETQYF
CDR3 DNA: TGCGCCAGCAGCCAAGGCCCTGGCGGAGGGGAGACCCAGTACTTC

clone size: NA
V gene: TRBV6-6
CDR3 length: 17
J gene: TRBJ2-1
D gene: NA
CDR3 protein: CASSYPRAGTRLDEQFF
CDR3 DNA: TGTGCCAGCAGTTACCCGCGGGCGGGGACCCGATTGGATGAGCAGTTCTTC

clone size: NA
V gene: TRBV29-1
CDR3 length: 17
J gene: TRBJ2-6
D gene: TRBD1
CDR3 protein: CSVEGTGASSGANVLTF
CDR3 DNA: TGCAGCGTTGAAGGGACAGGGGCGAGCTCTGGGGCCAACGTCCTGACTTTC

clone size: few
V gene: TRBV7-9
CDR3 length: 17
J gene: TRBJ2-3
D gene: NA
CDR3 protein: CASSLADSGDRTDTQYF
CDR3 DNA: TGTGCCAGCAGCTTAGCGGACAGCGGGGATCGCACAGATACGCAGTATTTT

clone size: NA
V gene: TRBV7-2
CDR3 length: 15
J gene: TRBJ2-1
D gene: NA
CDR3 protein: CASSIQAFPYNEQFF
CDR3 DNA: TGTGCCAGCAGCATACAGGCTTTTCCCTACAATGAGCAGTTCTTC

clone size: NA
V gene: TRBV20-1
CDR3 length: 13
J gene: TRBJ1-5
D gene: NA
CDR3 protein: CSANVGVNQPQHF
CDR3 DNA: TGCAGTGCTAATGTTGGAGTTAATCAGCCCCAGCATTTT

clone size: NA
V gene: TRBV27
CDR3 length: 13
J gene: TRBJ1-4
D gene: NA
CDR3 protein: CASTHGGGEKLFF
CDR3 DNA: TGTGCCAGCACCCACGGGGGTGGGGAAAAACTGTTTTTT

clone size: few
V gene: TRBV20-1
CDR3 length: 18
J gene: TRBJ1-2
D gene: NA
CDR3 protein: CSARDPQFGQNSPYGYTF
CDR3 DNA: TGCAGTGCTAGAGATCCCCAATTTGGCCAGAACTCCCCATATGGCTACACCTTC

clone size: NA
V gene: TRBV28
CDR3 length: 14
J gene: TRBJ2-3
D gene: NA
CDR3 protein: CASSSGPPTDTQYF
CDR3 DNA: TGTGCCAGCAGTTCGGGACCCCCCACAGATACGCAGTATTTT

clone size: NA
V gene: TRBV12-3/TRBV12-4
CDR3 length: 14
J gene: TRBJ2-1
D gene: NA
CDR3 protein: CASSRELSYNEQFF
CDR3 DNA: TGTGCCAGCAGCCGTGAGCTGAGTTACAATGAGCAGTTCTTC

clone size: few
V gene: TRBV6-5
CDR3 length: 14
J gene: TRBJ2-3
D gene: TRBD2
CDR3 protein: CASSLGLADDTQYF
CDR3 DNA: TGTGCCAGCAGCCTGGGACTAGCGGACGATACGCAGTATTTT

clone size: NA
V gene: TRBV2
CDR3 length: 14
J gene: TRBJ2-3
D gene: NA
CDR3 protein: CASSEGRTTDTQYF
CDR3 DNA: TGTGCCAGCAGTGAAGGGCGGACCACAGATACGCAGTATTTT

clone size: NA
V gene: TRBV5-6
CDR3 length: 15
J gene: TRBJ2-7
D gene: NA
CDR3 protein: CAGSYTGTGFHEQYF
CDR3 DNA: TGTGCCGGCAGCTATACCGGCACAGGCTTCCACGAGCAGTACTTC

clone size: NA
V gene: TRBV9
CDR3 length: 15
J gene: TRBJ2-5
D gene: TRBD2
CDR3 protein: CASSASGTSGVEQYF
CDR3 DNA: TGTGCCAGCAGCGCCTCCGGGACTAGCGGAGTGGAGCAGTACTTC

clone size: NA
V gene: TRBV11-2
CDR3 length: 15
J gene: TRBJ1-1
D gene: NA
CDR3 protein: CASSGGRTMNTEAFF
CDR3 DNA: TGTGCCAGCAGCGGCGGACGGACAATGAACACTGAAGCTTTCTTT

clone size: NA
V gene: TRBV6-6
CDR3 length: 13
J gene: TRBJ2-7
D gene: NA
CDR3 protein: CASSNPLDSEQYF
CDR3 DNA: TGTGCCAGCAGTAACCCCTTGGACAGTGAGCAGTACTTC

clone size: NA
V gene: TRBV20-1
CDR3 length: 18
J gene: TRBJ2-1
D gene: TRBD2
CDR3 protein: CSARDLYAGGPRADEQFF
CDR3 DNA: TGCAGTGCTAGAGATCTTTACGCGGGGGGGCCTAGAGCGGATGAGCAGTTCTTC

clone size: few
V gene: TRBV6-5
CDR3 length: 14
J gene: TRBJ1-1
D gene: NA
CDR3 protein: CASSYPGLNTEAFF
CDR3 DNA: TGTGCCAGCAGTTACCCGGGCCTAAACACTGAAGCTTTCTTT

clone size: few
V gene: TRBV7-2
CDR3 length: 15
J gene: TRBJ2-3
D gene: NA
CDR3 protein: CASSLVRTAGDTQYF
CDR3 DNA: TGTGCCAGCAGCTTAGTCCGGACAGCAGGAGATACGCAGTATTTT

clone size: NA
V gene: TRBV14
CDR3 length: 14
J gene: TRBJ2-7
D gene: TRBD1
CDR3 protein: CASSQLGTASEQYF
CDR3 DNA: TGTGCCAGCAGCCAACTCGGGACAGCCTCAGAGCAGTACTTC

clone size: few
V gene: TRBV28
CDR3 length: 18
J gene: TRBJ2-3
D gene: NA
CDR3 protein: CASSLTLRARSSTDTQYF
CDR3 DNA: TGTGCCAGCAGTTTGACCCTCCGGGCTCGTTCTAGCACAGATACGCAGTATTTT

clone size: NA
V gene: TRBV4-2
CDR3 length: 15
J gene: TRBJ2-1
D gene: TRBD2
CDR3 protein: CASSQVQREYSEQFF
CDR3 DNA: TGTGCCAGCAGCCAAGTCCAGCGGGAGTACAGTGAGCAGTTCTTC

clone size: NA
V gene: TRBV7-2
CDR3 length: 14
J gene: TRBJ2-1
D gene: NA
CDR3 protein: CASSLDSAYNEQFF
CDR3 DNA: TGTGCCAGCAGCTTAGACAGCGCCTATAATGAGCAGTTCTTC

clone size: NA
V gene: TRBV5-1
CDR3 length: 13
J gene: TRBJ1-2
D gene: NA
CDR3 protein: CASSNTGDYGYTF
CDR3 DNA: TGCGCCAGCAGCAACACGGGAGACTATGGCTACACCTTC

clone size: NA
V gene: TRBV4-3
CDR3 length: 13
J gene: TRBJ2-1
D gene: NA
CDR3 protein: CASSQDTATEQFF
CDR3 DNA: TGCGCCAGCAGCCAAGATACAGCGACAGAGCAGTTCTTC

clone size: NA
V gene: TRBV7-2
CDR3 length: 15
J gene: TRBJ2-5
D gene: NA
CDR3 protein: CASSLALGRGETQYF
CDR3 DNA: TGTGCCAGCAGCTTAGCGCTGGGTAGGGGAGAGACCCAGTACTTC

clone size: NA
V gene: TRBV20-1
CDR3 length: 16
J gene: TRBJ1-6
D gene: NA
CDR3 protein: CSARLLGGGQGSPLHF
CDR3 DNA: TGCAGTGCTCGCCTCCTCGGAGGGGGGCAGGGTTCACCCCTCCACTTT